This TCR beta chain was captured in a study of T cells in Graves' hyperthyroidism and ophthalmopathy. This CDR3 is built from 12 residues. CDR1 is GTSNPN, CDR2 SVGIG, per germline (reference sequence). Between the trimmed V and J ends, which lost 3 bases and 6 bases, there was a span of 8 bases. The study left out patients who had uncontrolled infection, other autoimmune disease, pregnancy or lactation. Used for diagnoses were clinical symptoms, serum thyroxine and TRAb, thyroid ultrasound and orbital computed tomography. The source material, RNA transcripts, was used to amplify TCR beta CDR3 regions. The study used the HTBI primer set for a first-round RT-PCR of the TCR CDR3. A single record per CDR3 protein comes from TCRdb applying MiXCR to the multiplex PCR reads. The sample yields some 560,000 distinct CDR3 sequences, more than 15% seen once. Regarding the study as a whole: Expanded thyroid clonotypes (above 0.001) were mostly also found in blood.

At least ten counts were recorded for this clonotype. The antigen remains undetermined. Sequenced sample: blood. The chain is built from TRBV30 and TRBJ2-2; the D is unclear. This sequence originates from a woman in her twenties or thirties with Graves' hyperthyroidism. For the CDR3, the DNA is TGTGCCTGGAGATCTGGGGCCGGGGAGCTGTTTTTT. Translating it yields CAWRSGAGELFF.